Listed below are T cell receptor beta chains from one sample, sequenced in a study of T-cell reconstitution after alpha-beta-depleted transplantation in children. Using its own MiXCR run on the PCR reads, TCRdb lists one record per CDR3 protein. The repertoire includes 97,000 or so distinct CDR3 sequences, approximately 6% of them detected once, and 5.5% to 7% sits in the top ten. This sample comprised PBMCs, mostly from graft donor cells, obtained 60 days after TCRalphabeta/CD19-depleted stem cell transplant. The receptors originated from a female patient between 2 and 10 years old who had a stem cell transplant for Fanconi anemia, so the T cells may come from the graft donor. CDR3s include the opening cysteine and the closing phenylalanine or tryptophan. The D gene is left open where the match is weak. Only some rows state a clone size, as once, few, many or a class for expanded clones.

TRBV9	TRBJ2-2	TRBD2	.	TGTGCCAGCAGCGTTAGCGGGGCCACCGGGGAGCTGTTTTTT	CASSVSGATGELFF
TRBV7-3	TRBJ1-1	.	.	TGTGCCAGCAGCCCGATCGGGGGGGCGATGAACACTGAAGCTTTCTTT	CASSPIGGAMNTEAFF
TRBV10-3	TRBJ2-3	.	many	TGTGCCATCAGTGCTCCGGGGCAGGGTGAATCAGATACGCAGTATTTT	CAISAPGQGESDTQYF
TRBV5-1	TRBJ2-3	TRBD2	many	TGCGCCAGCAGCGATGCTAGCGGGGATAAAGATACGCAGTATTTT	CASSDASGDKDTQYF
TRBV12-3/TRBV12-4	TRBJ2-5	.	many	TGTGCCAGCAGCCCGGAGGGGGCCCCTCAAGAGACCCAGTACTTC	CASSPEGAPQETQYF
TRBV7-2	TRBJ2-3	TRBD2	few	TGTGCCAGCAGCCCTCCGAAGACTAGCGGGGGGGCAGATACGCAGTATTTT	CASSPPKTSGGADTQYF
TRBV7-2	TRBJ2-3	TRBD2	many	TGTGCAAGCGGGGGGAGCACAGATACGCAGTATTTT	CASGGSTDTQYF
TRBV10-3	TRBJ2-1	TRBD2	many	TGTGCCATCAGTGAGTCTTGGACTAGCGGGGGCAATGAGCAGTTCTTC	CAISESWTSGGNEQFF
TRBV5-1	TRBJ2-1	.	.	TGCGCCAGCTCTAGCGACAGATACAATGAGCAGTTCTTC	CASSSDRYNEQFF
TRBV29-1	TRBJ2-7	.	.	TGCAGCGTTGAAGGATGGGGATCTCGGTCCTACGAGCAGTACTTC	CSVEGWGSRSYEQYF
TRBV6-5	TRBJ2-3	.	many	TGTGCCAGCAGTTACGGGGTGGACAGCACAGATACGCAGTATTTT	CASSYGVDSTDTQYF
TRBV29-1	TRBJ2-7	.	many	TGCAGCGTTGTAGGTGAGGGCTCCTACGAGCAGTACTTC	CSVVGEGSYEQYF
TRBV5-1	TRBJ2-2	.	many	TGCGCCAGCAGCTTGACAGGGCGACCCTTGAACACCGGGGAGCTGTTTTTT	CASSLTGRPLNTGELFF
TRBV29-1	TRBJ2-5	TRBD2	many	TGCAGCGTTGGCGGACTAGATCTACTTAAAGAGACCCAGTACTTC	CSVGGLDLLKETQYF
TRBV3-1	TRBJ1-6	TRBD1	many	TGTGCCAGCAGTTACGGGACAGGGGATTCACCCCTCCACTTT	CASSYGTGDSPLHF
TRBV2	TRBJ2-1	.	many	TGTGCCACCAAGCGACTGGGCCTTTACAATGAGCAGTTCTTC	CATKRLGLYNEQFF
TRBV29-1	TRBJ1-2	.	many	TGCAGCGTTGAGCCTGCTCACCCCCTCTATGGCTACACCTTC	CSVEPAHPLYGYTF
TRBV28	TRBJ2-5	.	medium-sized	TGTGCCAGCAGTTTTTCAGGGCCCCCTGTGACCCAGTACTTC	CASSFSGPPVTQYF
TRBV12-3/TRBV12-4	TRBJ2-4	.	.	TGTGCCAGCAGTTTAAGACAGGTGGAAAACATTCAGTACTTC	CASSLRQVENIQYF
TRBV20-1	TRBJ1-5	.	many	TGCAGTGCTAGTGGGGGGCCCCTGAGCAATCAGCCCCAGCATTTT	CSASGGPLSNQPQHF
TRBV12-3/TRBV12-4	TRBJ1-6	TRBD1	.	TGTGCCAGCAGTTTAGGAGGGGGCCTAAATTCACCCCTCCACTTT	CASSLGGGLNSPLHF
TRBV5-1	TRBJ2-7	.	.	TGCGCCAGCGCGGAGTTGTCAGACTACGAGCAGTACTTC	CASAELSDYEQYF